This TCR beta chain was sequenced for a study of T cells after yellow fever vaccination. Universal primer sites and UMIs were introduced during 5'RACE template-switching synthesis of TCR cDNA. Each CDR3 protein gets one entry after TCRdb re-called the 5' RACE reads with MiXCR. The sample records fewer than 450,000 distinct CDR3 sequences, more than 9% being singletons. Findings of the study overall: Shared CD4/CD8 clonotypes were a small share, likely from convergent recombination. Detected again after the booster were most primary-vaccination clones, at about 96% CD4 and roughly 88% CD8. Weaker, the secondary response had a peak occurring faster, on day 5 versus 15.

Between the trimmed V and J ends, which lost 7 bases and 3 bases, there was a span of 20 bases. The CDR3 sequence is 16 residues long. Germline CDR1 is SGHTS and CDR2 is YDEGEE. Note on this clonotype: Its cognate antigen is unknown.

This sequence was found in a man between 18 and 29 years old who received the YFV17D yellow fever vaccine. The chain combines TRBV5-8 with TRBJ2-1, with D tentatively TRBD1 (6 bases). The sequences come from PBMCs, collected on the day of the first yellow fever vaccination. As DNA, the CDR3 is TGTGCCAGCGGCCGTTCCCGGGACACCTACTACAATGAGCAGTTCTTC. This translates into CASGRSRDTYYNEQFF.